What follows is one T cell receptor (beta chain) and its context. Its antigen remains unidentified. CDR3 length: 14 amino acids. Trimming removed 3 bases at V and 8 bases at J, with 14 bases between. Germline-derived CDR1 and CDR2 are MNHNS and SASEGT. PCR employed 60 Vbeta and 13 Jbeta primers. Data came from immunoSEQ multiplex PCR; TCRdb stores just in-frame clones and leaves some out. The sample holds approximately 140,000 clones, 80% seen once. This specimen comes from a study of cytomegalovirus exposure and HLA in healthy donors. Whole-study findings and limits: It was in a later analysis that TCR association rates were seen to vary by HLA locus, highest for DRB1 and lowest for HLA-C. Under in vitro conditions, three CMV-associated chains were confirmed as specific for CMV antigens. With high specificity and sensitivity, the classifier reportedly diagnosed cytomegalovirus status.

This TCR derives from a man younger than 40 in good health and CMV-seronegative. The material sequenced was PBMCs. This chain uses TRBV6-1 with TRBJ2-1, with D maybe TRBD2 (5 bases). The CDR3 bases are TGTGCCAGCAGTGACGCTCGGGGTCGGGATGAGCAGTTCTTC. Amino acids: CASSDARGRDEQFF.